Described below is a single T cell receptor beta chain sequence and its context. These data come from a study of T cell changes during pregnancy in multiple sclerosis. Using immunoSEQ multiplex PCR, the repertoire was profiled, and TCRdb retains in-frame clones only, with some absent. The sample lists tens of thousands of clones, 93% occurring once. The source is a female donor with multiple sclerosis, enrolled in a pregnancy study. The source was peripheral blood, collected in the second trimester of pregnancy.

The CDR3 nucleotides are TGTGCCAGCAGCCAGACCCCGACAGGGGGCGAGCAGTACTTC. The encoded protein is CASSQTPTGGEQYF. This chain uses TRBV14 with TRBJ2-7; 9 bases line up with TRBD1. CDR3 length: 14 amino acids. CDR1 is SGHDN, CDR2 FVKESK, per germline. Losses at the gene ends were 3 bases for V and 6 bases for J; bases not matched to a gene: 6.